These 21 T cell receptor beta chains were all obtained from the same sample, sequenced in a study of shared clonotypes between healthy human individuals. The data were produced by immunoSEQ multiplex PCR, yet TCRdb's version contains in-frame clones alone and is incomplete. The sample records roughly 2.5 million clones, more than 90% being singletons. The sequencing sample was made of naive CD4+ T cells sorted from blood. Sample subset: CD45RA+ positively selected. The receptor set was obtained from a man between 18 and 29 years old in good health.

This clone has just one count. The V gene is TRBV5-1, the J gene TRBJ2-5, with D maybe TRBD2 (5 bases). V was pared by 4 bases and J by 2 bases, with 15 bases between. The germline V gene has CDR1 SGHRS and CDR2 YFSETQ. The CDR3 has 15 amino acids. CDR3 protein: CASSPGSQIQETQYF. The CDR3 DNA follows: TGCGCCAGCAGCCCGGGGAGTCAGATACAAGAGACCCAGTACTTC.

This clone was found once. The chain recombines TRBV5-1 with TRBJ1-2; no reliable D call. This CDR3 has 13 residues. Germline V CDR1 and CDR2: SGHRS, YFSETQ. The ends were cut back, 3 bases at V and 11 bases at J, with 17 bases in the middle. This chain's CDR3 is CASSSAGWTGYTF. The CDR3 region has the DNA TGCGCCAGCAGCTCGGCCGGGTGGACGGGGTACACCTTC.

The rearrangement uses TRBV18 and TRBJ2-1; 8 bases map to TRBD1. V lost 2 bases, J lost 8 bases, and 8 bases stayed unmatched. Germline lookup yields CDR1 KGHSH and CDR2 LQKENI. The CDR3 is 15 amino acids. CDR3 coding DNA: TGTGCCAGCTCACCATGGAGGGACAGGCTTTATGAGCAGTTCTTC. Translation: CASSPWRDRLYEQFF.

The chain combines TRBV6-6 with TRBJ2-6; a possible D gene is TRBD1 (6 bases). The CDR3 sequence is 14 residues long. Germline V lookup: CDR1 MNHNY, CDR2 SVGAGI (reference sequence). Deletions cut 5 bases from V and 7 bases from J, with 12 bases between. CDR3 loop: CASSASRGANVLTF. The CDR3 region has the DNA TGTGCCAGCAGTGCCTCCAGGGGTGCCAACGTCCTGACTTTC.

The V and J genes are TRBV9 and TRBJ1-1, with 7 positions matching TRBD1. Germline values: CDR1 SGDLS, CDR2 YYNGEE. This CDR3 comprises 16 residues. The V segment lost 0 bases and the J segment 6 bases; nucleotides outside the gene matches: 11. In DNA form, the CDR3 reads TGTGCCAGCAGCGTAGAACCCCACAGGGGCCGAGCTGAAGCTTTCTTT. Protein product: CASSVEPHRGRAEAFF.

The chain joins TRBV6-1 to TRBJ1-1; D possibly corresponds to TRBD1 (6 bases). CDR3 length: 14 amino acids. Trimming pared 5 bases from V and 1 base from J, leaving 11 bases between. Per the germline V gene, CDR1 is MNHNS and CDR2 is SASEGT. This CDR3 is CASSSQGRNTEAFF. CDR3 in DNA: TGTGCCAGCAGTTCACAGGGCCGGAACACTGAAGCTTTCTTT.

V gene TRBV19 combines with J gene TRBJ1-2; D not certain. The V end lost 3 bases, the J end lost 8 bases, and 16 bases lay between the germline ends. The CDR3 covers 14 residues. CDR1 is LNHDA and CDR2 is SQIVND in the germline V gene (reference sequence). The CDR3 protein is CASSMSSSPWGYTF. The CDR3 DNA reads as TGTGCCAGTAGTATGTCGTCCTCTCCTTGGGGCTACACCTTC.

This CDR3 is CASSPSGQLYEQYF. The CDR3 nucleotides are TGCGCCAGCAGCCCCAGTGGCCAACTCTACGAGCAGTACTTC. The V call is TRBV5-1, the J call TRBJ2-7, with D unresolved. Trimming left V 4 bases short and J 3 bases short, with 14 bases between. Germline assignment: CDR1 SGHRS and CDR2 YFSETQ. The CDR3 has 14 residues.

Only one count was recorded for this clone. The rearrangement joins TRBV30 to TRBJ2-4; D possibly corresponds to TRBD1 (6 bases). Germline lookup yields CDR1 GTSNPN and CDR2 SVGIG (reference sequence). The CDR3 is 16 amino acids. The V and J ends lost 0 bases and 0 bases respectively, with 12 bases between them. The CDR3 loop reads CAWSVPGVLAKNIQYF. In DNA, the CDR3 is TGTGCCTGGAGTGTACCAGGGGTCCTAGCCAAAAACATTCAGTACTTC. Filled out from reference TRBV30 and TRBJ2-4, the complete variable domain reads SQTIHQWPATLVQPVGSPLSLECTVEGTSNPNLYWYRQAAGRGLQLLFYSVGIGQISSEVPQNLSASRPQDRQFILSSKKLLLSDSGFYLCAWSVPGVLAKNIQYFGAGTRLSVL.

V is TRBV19 and J is TRBJ2-7, with 7 bases lining up with TRBD1. With 5 bases clipped from V and 3 bases from J, the junction kept 7 bases outside the gene matches. The CDR3 loop spans 14 amino acids. The germline V gene encodes CDR1 LNHDA and CDR2 SQIVND (reference sequence). The CDR3 bases are TGTGCCAGTAGTCCTGACAGGGCGGGCTACGAGCAGTACTTC. This gives the protein CASSPDRAGYEQYF.

The V gene is TRBV2, the J gene TRBJ1-5; D call uncertain. This CDR3 comprises 13 residues. Germline V gene data show CDR1 as SNHLY and CDR2 as FYNNEI. V shed 3 bases and J shed 3 bases, with 6 bases lying between them. CDR3 loop: CASSDQFNQPQHF. In DNA form, the CDR3 reads TGTGCCAGCAGTGATCAATTCAATCAGCCCCAGCATTTT.

The chain combines TRBV2 with TRBJ1-4; D may be TRBD1 (6 bases). Germline lookup yields CDR1 SNHLY and CDR2 FYNNEI. The length of the CDR3 is 15 residues. V lost 6 bases to trimming and J lost 4 bases, with 15 bases between them. For the CDR3, the DNA is TGTGCCAGCAGGGCGACAGGCCTCCTTAATGAAAAACTGTTTTTT. It specifies CASRATGLLNEKLFF.

The chain carries TRBV21-1 and TRBJ2-7. TRBV21-1 is deemed a pseudogene. The CDR3 runs 16 residues. CDR3 bases: TGTGCCAGCAGCAAAGGGACGGGTTCAGACCTGGGGGAGCAGTACTTC. Amino acid sequence: CASSKGTGSDLGEQYF.

This chain joins TRBV5-4 and TRBJ2-7; TRBD2 is a possible D gene (6 bases). The CDR3 runs to 15 residues. V gave up 3 bases and J gave up 4 bases, with 17 bases separating them. The germline V gene encodes CDR1 SGHNT and CDR2 YYREEE (reference sequence). The DNA for the CDR3 is TGTGCCAGCAGCTCCGGAGGGGAGTCTGCGTACGAGCAGTACTTC. It is translated as CASSSGGESAYEQYF.

Turning to this clone: Distinct nucleotide sequences in the sample also encode this CDR3. The chain combines TRBV19 with TRBJ1-5, with D tentatively TRBD1 (6 bases). CDR1 LNHDA and CDR2 SQIVND come from the germline V gene (reference sequence). CDR3 length equals 14 residues. V lost 0 bases and J lost 4, with 7 bases in between. The CDR3 DNA reads TGTGCCAGTAGTATAGACAGGGGAAATCAGCCCCAGCATTTT. Protein sequence: CASSIDRGNQPQHF.

The rearrangement links TRBV21-1 to TRBJ2-2; TRBD1, the table's D call, lacks a check against the DNA. TRBV21-1 is labeled a pseudogene. The CDR3 totals 17 residues. CDR3 nucleotides: TGTGCCAGCACCCATTCATACAGGGTTCCGAACACCGGGGAGCTGTTTTTT. It specifies CASTHSYRVPNTGELFF.

The CDR3 DNA reads as TGTGCCAGCAGCCAGGGACTAGCGCTCAACAATGAGCAGTTCTTC. Translation gives CASSQGLALNNEQFF. J is TRBJ2-1 and V is TRBV5-4, with 10 bases identical to TRBD2. This CDR3 comprises 15 residues. Trimming cost V 4 bases and J 5 bases; bases outside gene matches: 6. Germline CDR1 SGHNT, CDR2 YYREEE (reference sequence). Variable domain in full (rest from reference TRBV5-4 and TRBJ2-1): ETGVTQSPTHLIKTRGQQVTLRCSSQSGHNTVSWYQQALGQGPQFIFQYYREEENGRGNFPPRFSGLQFPNYSSELNVNALELDDSALYLCASSQGLALNNEQFFGPGTRLTVL.

In nucleotides, the CDR3 is TGTGCCAGCAGCTTGTACGGGGTCTACAATGAGCAGTTCTTC. Its protein is CASSLYGVYNEQFF. The chain combines TRBV5-8 with TRBJ2-1, with D tentatively TRBD2 (5 bases). The length of the CDR3 is 14 residues. Between the trimmed V and J ends, which lost 1 base and 3 bases, there was a span of 8 bases. Looked up from germline, CDR1 is SGHTS and CDR2 is YDEGEE.

The chain employs TRBV15 and TRBJ1-5; 7 positions match TRBD1. The V and J ends lost 7 bases and 9 bases, in that order; junction bases with no gene match: 9. This CDR3 comprises 13 residues. Germline V gene sequence: CDR1 LNHNV, CDR2 YYDKDF (reference sequence). DNA of the CDR3: TGTGCCACCAATTCGGACAGGTGGGGGCCCCAGCATTTT. Translated, it gives CATNSDRWGPQHF.

A few counts support this clone. The V gene is TRBV4-2, the J gene TRBJ1-1; D gene unclear. The V gene lost 1 base and the J gene lost 4 bases, with 4 bases spanning the gap. CDR1 is LGHNA, CDR2 YNFKEQ, per germline. The CDR3 runs 12 residues. The CDR3 DNA reads TGTGCCAGCAGCCAAGTGAGCACTGAAGCTTTCTTT. Amino acid sequence: CASSQVSTEAFF.

The rearrangement joins TRBV7-2 to TRBJ1-2, with a weak D call TRBD1 (6 bases). This CDR3 contains 14 residues. Germline V lookup: CDR1 SGHTA, CDR2 FQGNSA. V was clipped by 2 bases and J by 4 bases, with 11 bases between them. The CDR3 DNA sequence: TGTGCCAGCAGCTTATTTGAGGACAGCTATGGCTACACCTTC. Translated: CASSLFEDSYGYTF. The full variable domain, with the rest looked up from reference TRBV7-2 and TRBJ1-2, is GAGVSQSPSNKVTEKGKDVELRCDPISGHTALYWYRQSLGQGLEFLIYFQGNSAPDKSGLPSDRFSAERTGGSVSTLTIQRTQQEDSAVYLCASSLFEDSYGYTFGSGTRLTVV.